This T cell receptor (beta chain) came from a study of CD8+CD57+ T cells in acquired aplastic anemia. The template for TCR beta VDJ and CDR3 sequence profiling was genomic DNA. TCRdb ran MiXCR on the reads and lists one entry per CDR3 protein. Of some 190,000 distinct CDR3 sequences in the sample, roughly half are singletons; the top ten hold about 17%. The V and J ends lost 1 base and 1 base respectively, with 16 bases between them. CDR1 and CDR2 from the germline V gene are LGHNA and YNFKEQ. The CDR3 is made up of 17 amino acids. Ten or more counts support this clonotype. The V gene is TRBV4-2, the J gene TRBJ2-5; D is perhaps TRBD2 (6 bases). The receptor was isolated from a human donor in good health, serving as a control. Sequences were obtained from sorted CD4+, CD8+, or CD8+CD57+ T cells (not recorded which) from PBMCs. The CDR3, as DNA: TGTGCCAGCAGCCAAGCTCGGGGGACCATCCTCCAAGAGACCCAGTACTTC. Its protein product is CASSQARGTILQETQYF.